This entry features one TCR beta chain sequence. The data were taken from a study of blood T cell repertoires in COVID-19. For the study at large: Spain, Italy and the United States supplied samples that represented acute and convalescent COVID-19.

In the original workflow: Amplification of reference gene primers was used by the study to estimate nucleated cell counts. TCRdb keeps only in-frame clones here, not all; method: immunoSEQ multiplex PCR. The V and J calls and the clone size are those of that table, but D and trimming were determined from the DNA. The data contain over 100,000 clones, over 70% of them singletons. Per the germline V gene, CDR1 is MDHEN and CDR2 is SYDVKM. V was trimmed by 8 bases and J by 5 bases, leaving 25 bases between them. This CDR3 has 17 residues. The sample taken for sequencing was peripheral blood. The clonotype originates from a woman in her 70s with acute or convalescent COVID-19. The chain couples TRBV28 to TRBJ1-5, with D possibly matching TRBD1 (6 bases). CDR3 DNA sequence: TGTGCCAGCCAGCGGGGGACGAGGACAGTCGTCCATCAGCCCCAGCATTTT. Its translation is CASQRGTRTVVHQPQHF.